Described below is a single T cell receptor (beta chain) sequence and its context. Following extraction, RNA underwent reverse transcription to cDNA, which served as the sequencing template. The repertoire was sequenced with immunoSEQ multiplex PCR; TCRdb's copy has only in-frame clones and lacks some. The table lists 200,000 to 250,000 clones, over 60% of them singletons. This record belongs to a study of CD8+ T cells in alopecia areata. Overall study: Each day, treated patients took oral tofacitinib twice, at 5 to 10 mg per dose.

Treatment here: oral pan-JAK inhibitor, 5-10 mg twice daily. The CDR3 runs to 13 residues. The germline V gene has CDR1 SQVTM and CDR2 ANQGSEA. Trimming took off 4 bases at V and 2 bases at J, with 11 bases between the two ends. Sequences were derived from CD4+ T cells sorted from blood, sampled at approximately week 42, from a patient treated with tofacitinib. V gene TRBV29-1 combines with J gene TRBJ2-5, with D maybe TRBD2 (6 bases). The receptor comes from a human donor with alopecia areata. Here the CDR3 DNA reads TGCAGCGTTGGCGGGACGATTCAAGAGACCCAGTACTTC. Translated, it gives CSVGGTIQETQYF.